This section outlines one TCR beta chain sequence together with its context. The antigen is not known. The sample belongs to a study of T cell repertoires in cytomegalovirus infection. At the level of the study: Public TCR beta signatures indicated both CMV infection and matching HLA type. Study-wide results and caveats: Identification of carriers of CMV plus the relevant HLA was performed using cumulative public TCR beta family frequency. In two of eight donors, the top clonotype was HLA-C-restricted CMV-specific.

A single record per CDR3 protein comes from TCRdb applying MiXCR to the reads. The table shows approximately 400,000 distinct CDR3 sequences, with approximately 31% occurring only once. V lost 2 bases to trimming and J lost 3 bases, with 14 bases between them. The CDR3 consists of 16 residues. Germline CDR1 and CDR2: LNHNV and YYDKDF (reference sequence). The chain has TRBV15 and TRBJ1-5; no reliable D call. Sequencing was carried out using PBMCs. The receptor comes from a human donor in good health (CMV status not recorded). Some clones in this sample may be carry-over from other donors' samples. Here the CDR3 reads CATSRLPGLTNQPQHF. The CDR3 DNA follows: TGTGCCACCAGCAGACTCCCGGGCTTGACCAATCAGCCCCAGCATTTT.